A selection of T cell receptor beta chains follows, all from one sample in a study of T cell repertoires in cytomegalovirus infection. TCRdb passed the reads through MiXCR, listing each CDR3 protein once. This table has about 330,000 distinct CDR3 sequences, about 35% appearing once. Their recognized antigens are unknown. This specimen was cultured PBMCs, taken from culture after CMV antigen stimulation. The receptors here all came from a human donor in good health (CMV status not recorded). Some clones in this sample may be carry-over from other donors' samples. The CDR3 runs from the conserved cysteine through the conserved F or W. The D gene is left open where the match is weak. The size of a clone is reported for some rows only, either as once, few or many, or as a class for expanded clones.

TRBJ2-1 | TRBV11-2 | 13 | - | few | CASSLHSVDEQFF | TGTGCCAGCAGCTTACATAGTGTTGATGAGCAGTTCTTC
TRBJ1-4 | TRBV7-2 | 14 | TRBD1 | few | CASSYQGAREKLFF | TGTGCCAGCAGCTATCAGGGGGCACGTGAAAAACTGTTTTTT
TRBJ2-1 | TRBV7-2 | 15 | - | - | CASSKPSDPGNEQFF | TGTGCCAGCAGCAAGCCATCAGATCCTGGGAATGAGCAGTTCTTC
TRBJ2-3 | TRBV5-4 | 13 | - | - | CASSLVGPDTQYF | TGTGCCAGCAGCTTGGTCGGTCCAGATACGCAGTATTTT
TRBJ1-4 | TRBV20-1 | 13 | - | - | CSAVGTTNEKLFF | TGCAGTGCTGTGGGAACAACTAATGAAAAACTGTTTTTT
TRBJ1-4 | TRBV19 | 14 | - | many | CASCGSTTNEKLFF | TGTGCCAGTTGTGGTTCTACAACTAATGAAAAACTGTTTTTT
TRBJ2-2 | TRBV7-9 | 14 | TRBD2 | - | CASGRLADTGELFF | TGTGCCAGCGGACGACTAGCGGACACCGGGGAGCTGTTTTTT
TRBJ2-1 | TRBV7-2 | 18 | TRBD2 | many | CASSFSLAGGNPYNEQFF | TGTGCCAGCAGCTTCAGTCTAGCGGGAGGTAATCCCTACAATGAGCAGTTCTTC
TRBJ2-5 | TRBV19 | 13 | TRBD2 | few | CASSRASGETQYF | TGTGCCAGTAGTAGGGCTAGCGGAGAGACCCAGTACTTC
TRBJ1-2 | TRBV6-6 | 14 | - | - | CASSYSSATYGYTF | TGTGCCAGCAGTTACTCCTCAGCTACCTATGGCTACACCTTC
TRBJ2-1 | TRBV19 | 14 | - | many | CASSMTRFGNEQFF | TGTGCCAGTAGTATGACTAGATTTGGAAATGAGCAGTTCTTC
TRBJ1-2 | TRBV27 | 15 | TRBD1 | many | CASSFQTGGRSGYTF | TGTGCCAGCAGCTTCCAGACAGGGGGCCGGAGTGGCTACACCTTC
TRBJ2-1 | TRBV5-1 | 21 | - | - | CASSKNPSWPGDTSSYNEQFF | TGCGCCAGCAGCAAAAACCCCTCGTGGCCTGGGGATACTAGCTCCTACAATGAGCAGTTCTTC
TRBJ1-2 | TRBV27 | 15 | - | - | CASSLTPGHNYGYTF | TGTGCCAGCAGTCTCACGCCGGGACACAACTATGGCTACACCTTC
TRBJ2-3 | TRBV5-1 | 15 | TRBD2 | - | CASSWTSQSTDTQYF | TGCGCCAGCAGCTGGACTAGTCAAAGCACAGATACGCAGTATTTT
TRBJ2-1 | TRBV7-8 | 15 | TRBD2 | - | CASSLRAGARNEQFF | TGTGCCAGCAGCTTACGGGCGGGAGCGAGGAATGAGCAGTTCTTC
TRBJ2-1 | TRBV19 | 12 | - | - | CASSMPYNEQFF | TGTGCCAGTAGTATGCCGTACAATGAGCAGTTCTTC
TRBJ2-5 | TRBV20-1 | 13 | - | - | CSARPRTSATQYF | TGCAGTGCTAGACCGCGGACCTCAGCGACCCAGTACTTC
TRBJ2-5 | TRBV6-6 | 17 | TRBD2 | - | CASSSLAGGRLQETQYF | TGTGCCAGCAGTTCACTAGCGGGAGGACGGCTCCAAGAGACCCAGTACTTC
TRBJ2-3 | TRBV6-6 | 14 | - | many | CASSYSRSTDTQYF | TGTGCCAGCAGTTACTCGAGGAGCACAGATACGCAGTATTTT
TRBJ2-3 | TRBV12-3/TRBV12-4 | 16 | TRBD2 | few | CASSFWGTSGTDTQYF | TGTGCCAGCAGTTTTTGGGGGACTAGCGGGACGGATACGCAGTATTTT
TRBJ2-1 | TRBV24-1 | 17 | - | - | CATSEPDLRGSYNEQFF | TGTGCCACCAGTGAACCGGACCTCCGGGGCTCCTACAATGAGCAGTTCTTC
TRBJ1-6 | TRBV15 | 15 | - | - | CATSSGWGGRSSLHF | TGTGCCACCAGCAGTGGGTGGGGCGGACGGTCGTCCCTCCACTTT
TRBJ2-2 | TRBV12-3/TRBV12-4 | 14 | - | few | CASSFRRDGGELFF | TGTGCCAGCAGTTTTAGACGGGACGGCGGGGAGCTGTTTTTT
TRBJ2-3 | TRBV20-1 | 14 | - | few | CSARDTGLTDTQYF | TGCAGTGCTAGAGACACGGGGCTCACAGATACGCAGTATTTT
TRBJ2-1 | TRBV4-3 | 13 | - | few | CASSQDRTNEQFF | TGCGCCAGCAGCCAAGATAGGACCAATGAGCAGTTCTTC
TRBJ1-1 | TRBV6-1 | 14 | TRBD1 | few | CASRGRNRGSEAFF | TGTGCCAGCAGGGGAAGGAACAGGGGTAGTGAAGCTTTCTTT
TRBJ2-3 | TRBV20-1 | 13 | TRBD2 | - | CSLAGSVADTQYF | TGCAGCCTAGCGGGGAGTGTTGCAGATACGCAGTATTTT
TRBJ2-2 | TRBV14 | 17 | - | - | CASSQRGYRDGTGELFF | TGTGCCAGCAGCCAAAGGGGCTACAGGGATGGGACCGGGGAGCTGTTTTTT